The source of this T cell receptor (beta chain) is a study of human T cells and chemical hapten exposure. Whole-study context: Patch tests containing 0.01% DPC, applied to the upper back, were read at 6 days. Overall study results and limits: The number of TCRs above 1 in 1000 frequency did not change after DPC sensitization.

Time point here: pre-sensitization, week 0. Described treatment: therapeutic diphenylcyclopropenone sensitization with weekly scalp DPC. V dropped 3 bases and J dropped 4 bases, with 12 bases sitting between them. CDR1 SQVTM and CDR2 ANQGSEA come from the germline V gene. This CDR3 comprises 13 residues. This clonotype was detected only a few times. Its matching antigen is unknown. TCRdb itself ran the RACE reads through MiXCR, one entry per CDR3 protein. The data contain under 100,000 distinct CDR3 sequences, about 8.5% of them singletons. Sequenced here: whole blood, sampled in connection with sensitization to the hapten diphenylcyclopropenone (DPC). The chain is built from TRBV29-1 and TRBJ1-2, with unresolved D. This receptor was taken from a middle-aged man with alopecia areata. Some clones in this sample may be carry-over from other donors' samples. The CDR3 DNA sequence: TGCAGCGTTGATGTAGCTTCTTCCTATGGCTACACCTTC. It encodes CSVDVASSYGYTF.